The clone carrying this T cell receptor (beta chain) was seen a few times. Its specificity is unknown. TCRdb re-analysed the reads in MiXCR, keeping a single row per CDR3 protein. The table shows approximately 1,000,000 distinct CDR3 sequences, with approximately 33% occurring only once. This record belongs to a study of T cell repertoires in cytomegalovirus infection. Study-wide results and limits: Across the ex vivo response, the dominant clonotypes were HLA-C-restricted CMV-specific TCR beta clonotypes.

This CDR3 is 17 amino acids long. The V and J ends lost 0 bases and 0 bases respectively, with 11 bases between them. Germline loops: CDR1 MGHDK, CDR2 SYGVNS. The clonotype was recovered from a human donor in good health (CMV status not recorded). Some clones in this sample may be carry-over from other donors' samples. V usage is TRBV25-1 and J usage is TRBJ2-2, with a weak D call TRBD2 (7 bases). The sample consisted of cultured CD8+ T cells from PBMCs, taken from culture after CMV antigen stimulation. CDR3 residues: CASSEYLGGPNTGELFF. The CDR3 region has the DNA TGTGCCAGCAGTGAATATCTCGGGGGGCCGAACACCGGGGAGCTGTTTTTT.